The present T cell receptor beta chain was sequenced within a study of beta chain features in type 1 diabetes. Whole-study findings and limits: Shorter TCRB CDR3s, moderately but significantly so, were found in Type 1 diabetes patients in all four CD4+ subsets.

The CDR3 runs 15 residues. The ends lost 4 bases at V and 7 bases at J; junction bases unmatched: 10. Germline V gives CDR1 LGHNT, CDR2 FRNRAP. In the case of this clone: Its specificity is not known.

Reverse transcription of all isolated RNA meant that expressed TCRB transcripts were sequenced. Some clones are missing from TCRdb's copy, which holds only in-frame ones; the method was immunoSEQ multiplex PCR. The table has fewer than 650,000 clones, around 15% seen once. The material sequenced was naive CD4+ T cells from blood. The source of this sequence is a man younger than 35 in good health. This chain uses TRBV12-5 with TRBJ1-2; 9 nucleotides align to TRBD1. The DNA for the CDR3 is TGTGCTAGTGGTTCCTCAGGGACAGGGACTGGTGGCTACACCTTC. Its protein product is CASGSSGTGTGGYTF.